The 10 T cell receptor beta chains given below trace back to one sample, sequenced in a study of blood T cell repertoires in COVID-19. The protocol was immunoSEQ multiplex PCR, while the TCRdb copy is restricted to in-frame clones and leaves out a portion. This repertoire shows tens of thousands of clones, around 86% found once; its top ten account for less than 8%. The sample consisted of peripheral blood. The source is a man in his fifties with active COVID-19.

The V and J genes are TRBV28 and TRBJ1-2; TRBD1 matches at 11 bases. J was trimmed by 7 bases and V by 5 bases; bases with no gene match: 9. The V gene's germline CDR1 is MDHEN and CDR2 SYDVKM. The CDR3 is made up of 15 amino acids. For the CDR3, the DNA is TGTGCCAGCAGTGTAGGACAGGGGGCGTTACTTGGCTACACCTTC. It yields the protein CASSVGQGALLGYTF.

This clone was seen once. As DNA, the CDR3 is TGTGCCAGCAGCTCCCAAGGAGGGGTTTGGGTTATTGGCAATCAGCCCCAGCATTTT. The encoded protein is CASSSQGGVWVIGNQPQHF. This sequence joins TRBV7-9 and TRBJ1-5; D is perhaps TRBD1 (5 bases). Germline CDR1 is SEHNR and CDR2 is FQNEAQ (reference sequence). The CDR3 has 19 amino acids. Trimming stripped 4 bases from V and 2 bases from J, with 24 bases between.

The chain uses TRBV19 and TRBJ2-1, with 7 bases lining up with TRBD1. CDR3 length: 13 amino acids. CDR1 is LNHDA, CDR2 SQIVND, per germline (reference sequence). J was trimmed by 8 bases and V by 5 bases; bases with no gene match: 6. CDR3: CASSRQGRDEQFF. CDR3 coding DNA: TGTGCCAGTAGTCGACAGGGTAGGGATGAGCAGTTCTTC.

The V gene is TRBV6-4, the J gene TRBJ1-2; 9 nucleotides match TRBD1. Looked up from germline, CDR1 is MRHNA and CDR2 is SNTAGT. The CDR3 runs to 15 residues. V shed 0 bases and J 2 bases; nucleotides not matched to a gene: 1. CDR3 in DNA: TGTGCCAGCAGTGACTCGGGGACAGGGAACTATGGCTACACCTTC. It is translated as CASSDSGTGNYGYTF.

The chain combines TRBV5-1 with TRBJ2-7; TRBD1 aligns across 8 bases. The ends lost 0 bases at V and 5 bases at J; junction bases unmatched: 4. CDR1 is SGHRS, CDR2 YFSETQ, per germline. The CDR3 sequence is 14 residues long. The CDR3 reads CASSLGTGRHEQYF. CDR3 in DNA: TGCGCCAGCAGCTTGGGGACAGGGAGGCACGAGCAGTACTTC.

V usage is TRBV7-7 and J usage is TRBJ2-3; D is undetermined. The ends were cut back, 1 base at V and 5 bases at J, with 7 bases in the middle. The CDR3 runs to 13 residues. The V gene's germline CDR1 is SSHAT and CDR2 FNYEAQ (reference sequence). The CDR3 loop is CASSLDYGDTQYF. The CDR3 bases are TGTGCCAGCAGCTTAGACTACGGAGATACGCAGTATTTT.

This clone was counted only a few times. V usage is TRBV3-1 (or the pseudogene TRBV3-2) and J usage is TRBJ2-3; 10 bases align to TRBD1. CDR1 is LGHDT, CDR2 YNNKEL, per germline (reference sequence). The CDR3 runs to 15 residues. Germline trimming cut 4 bases from V and 3 bases from J; bases unmatched to any gene: 4. CDR3 sequence: CASSLRTGGTDTQYF. In nucleotides, the CDR3 is TGTGCCAGCAGCCTTCGGACAGGGGGGACAGATACGCAGTATTTT.

This clone was recorded only once. This chain connects TRBV9 to TRBJ2-7; weak D call: TRBD2 (6 bases). This CDR3 region has 16 residues. Germline CDR1 is SGDLS and CDR2 is YYNGEE. The V end lost 4 bases, the J end lost 0 bases, and 17 bases lay between the germline ends. The CDR3 reads CASSPGAGRSSYEQYF. The CDR3 nucleotides read TGTGCCAGCAGCCCCGGGGCGGGAAGGAGCTCCTACGAGCAGTACTTC.

This clone was found a few times. The V and J genes are TRBV19 and TRBJ1-4; 7 nucleotides agree with TRBD1. The V segment lost 6 bases and the J segment 0 bases; nucleotides outside the gene matches: 7. Per germline, CDR1 LNHDA and CDR2 SQIVND (reference sequence). CDR3 length equals 16 residues. CDR3 loop: CASSSSRGPTNEKLFF. As DNA, the CDR3 is TGTGCCAGTAGCTCTTCTAGGGGGCCAACTAATGAAAAACTGTTTTTT.

The chain couples TRBV10-3 to TRBJ1-6; 7 bases line up with TRBD1. This CDR3 region has 13 residues. Germline CDR1 is ENHRY and CDR2 is SYGVKD. V was pared by 8 bases and J by 9 bases, with 7 bases of the junction left unmatched. CDR3 in DNA: TGTGCCATCGGTCCAGGGGGGAGTTCACCCCTCCACTTT. It is translated as CAIGPGGSSPLHF.